A selection of T cell receptor beta chains follows, all from one sample in a study of graft-versus-host responses after intestinal transplantation. These receptors are not linked to any known antigen. The protocol was immunoSEQ multiplex PCR, while the TCRdb copy is restricted to in-frame clones and leaves out a portion. Here the sample spans 80,000 to 90,000 clones, 85% to 90% being singletons. The specimen comprised unstimulated CD4+ T cells sorted from spleen or lymph node cells, sampled before intestinal transplant. These receptors originate from a human donor who received an intestinal transplant. Both conserved end residues are part of each CDR3. A D gene is named only where the DNA matches it firmly. Clone size appears in some rows only: once, few, many, or a class for an expanded clone.

TRBV6-1	TRBJ1-6	-	-	TGTGCTGTATCGCCGGGGGGTCCGACCCTCCACTTT	CAVSPGGPTLHF
TRBV7-2	TRBJ1-1	TRBD1	-	TGTGCCAGCAGACAGGGGAGGATGAACACTGAAGCTTTCTTT	CASRQGRMNTEAFF
TRBV5-1	TRBJ1-1	-	-	TGCGCCAGCAGCCCGGGTGGGTCCCTGAACACTGAAGCTTTCTTT	CASSPGGSLNTEAFF
TRBV19	TRBJ2-5	TRBD2	-	TGTGCCAGTAGTACCACTCTAGCGGGGGGAGAGACCCAGTACTTC	CASSTTLAGGETQYF
TRBV7-2	TRBJ1-2	TRBD1	once	TGTGCCAGCAGCTACGGGACAGGCATCAGGGGCTACACCTTC	CASSYGTGIRGYTF
TRBV29-1	TRBJ1-6	TRBD1	few	TGCAGCGCCGGGACAGCCGCCTATAATTCACCCCTCCACTTT	CSAGTAAYNSPLHF
TRBV5-8	TRBJ1-1	-	-	TGTGCCAGCAGCTTGGGGCGGGAGGACACTGAAGCTTTCTTT	CASSLGREDTEAFF
TRBV29-1	TRBJ1-1	-	few	TGCAGCGCGGGGGGGGTCGAGAGTGAAGCTTTCTTT	CSAGGVESEAFF
TRBV9	TRBJ2-1	TRBD2	-	TGTGCCAGCAGCATCATCGGGGGGGCCACTGAGCAGTTCTTC	CASSIIGGATEQFF
TRBV6-5	TRBJ1-1	TRBD1	-	TGTGCCAGCAGACGAGGGGGCCCCACTGAAGCTTTCTTT	CASRRGGPTEAFF
TRBV5-4	TRBJ2-3	-	-	TGTGCCAGCAGCCCCCACTCAGATACGCAGTATTTT	CASSPHSDTQYF
TRBV2	TRBJ1-1	-	-	TGTGCCAGCACTACCGGCAGGGGCACTGAAGCTTTCTTT	CASTTGRGTEAFF
TRBV9	TRBJ1-6	TRBD1	-	TGTGCCAGCAGCGCTCAGGGGGGCTCCTATAATTCACCCCTCCACTTT	CASSAQGGSYNSPLHF
TRBV6-6	TRBJ2-5	TRBD2	-	TGTGGCAGCAGAAGACCGGGGGGGGATGAGACCCAGTACTTC	CGSRRPGGDETQYF
TRBV7-7	TRBJ1-3	-	-	TGTGCTAGCAGCAGGGAGTATGGAAACACCATATATTTT	CASSREYGNTIYF
TRBV7-6	TRBJ1-2	TRBD1	once	TGTGCCAGCAGCCCACAGGGGCCCGACTACTATGGCTACACCTTC	CASSPQGPDYYGYTF
TRBV7-3	TRBJ2-7	-	-	TGTGCCAGCAGCTTAAATCCAGGGTACGTCGAGCAGTACTTC	CASSLNPGYVEQYF
TRBV7-2	TRBJ2-3	-	-	TGTGCCAGCAGCTTTAGTGAACCCGATACGCAGTATTTT	CASSFSEPDTQYF
TRBV27	TRBJ2-3	-	once	TGTGCCAGCAGTTTCGACAGGCCCACAGATACGCAGTATTTT	CASSFDRPTDTQYF
TRBV6-5	TRBJ1-5	TRBD1	few	TGTGCCAGCAGTTCCATGACAGGGGGTAATCAGCCCCAGCATTTT	CASSSMTGGNQPQHF
TRBV11-2	TRBJ2-2	-	-	TGTGCCAGCAGCCTCAGGGGGAACACCGGGGAGCTGTTTTTT	CASSLRGNTGELFF
TRBV7-3	TRBJ1-1	TRBD1	-	TGTGCCAGCAGCCCGGACAGGGACACTGAAGCTTTCTTT	CASSPDRDTEAFF
TRBV9	TRBJ2-1	TRBD2	-	TGTGCCAGCAGCGTTAGAGGGACTACCTACAATGAGCAGTTCTTC	CASSVRGTTYNEQFF
TRBV7-2	TRBJ1-6	-	-	TGTGCCAGCAGCTTACTACCGAAAAATTCACCCCTCCACTTT	CASSLLPKNSPLHF
TRBV5-1	TRBJ2-1	-	-	TGCGCCAGCAGCTTGGAAGGGAGCTCCTACAATGAGCAGTTCTTC	CASSLEGSSYNEQFF
TRBV18	TRBJ2-5	TRBD2	once	TGTGCCAGCTCAGCGGGGGGTATTTCGGAGACCCAGTACTTC	CASSAGGISETQYF
TRBV13	TRBJ2-3	TRBD2	-	TGTGCCAGCAGCTCCAAGACTAGCGGGCGCACAGATACGCAGTATTTT	CASSSKTSGRTDTQYF
TRBV7-8	TRBJ2-7	TRBD1	once	TGTGCCAGCAGCCCCGGGACAGGGGGCTCCTACGAGCAGTACTTC	CASSPGTGGSYEQYF
TRBV2	TRBJ1-6	-	-	TGTGCCAGCAGTGAATCGTGGACAGAAAATTCACCCCTCCACTTT	CASSESWTENSPLHF
TRBV4-1	TRBJ2-5	TRBD2	once	TGCGCCAGCAGCCCTACGGGGGGACCATGGGGCCAAGAGACCCAGTACTTC	CASSPTGGPWGQETQYF
TRBV10-3	TRBJ1-2	-	-	TGTGCCATCAGCGGCACAGGGTCGGGCTACACCTTC	CAISGTGSGYTF
TRBV19	TRBJ2-7	TRBD1	-	TGTGCCAGTAGTATAGGGGGGACAGGGGGCGAGCAGTACTTC	CASSIGGTGGEQYF
TRBV19	TRBJ2-1	-	-	TGTGCCAGTAGCCCAAGACTCAGAGGGTCCTACAATGAGCAGTTCTTC	CASSPRLRGSYNEQFF
TRBV5-6	TRBJ2-2	-	-	TGTGCCAGCAGCTTCAGGGGCCTGGTGGCCGGGGAGCTGTTTTTT	CASSFRGLVAGELFF
TRBV6-5	TRBJ1-4	TRBD1	-	TGTGCCAGCTCGACAGGGGGCGCGGGTGAAAAACTGTTTTTT	CASSTGGAGEKLFF
TRBV2	TRBJ1-6	-	-	TGTGCCAGCAGTGAGTGGCAATCTAATTCACCCCTCCACTTT	CASSEWQSNSPLHF
TRBV7-3	TRBJ2-1	TRBD2	few	TGTGCCAGCAGCCAAAAGGCGGGGGGGACAATGATGCAGTTCTTC	CASSQKAGGTMMQFF
TRBV18	TRBJ1-1	-	-	TGTGCCAGCGGAGAGGCGAGGAACACTGAAGCTTTCTTT	CASGEARNTEAFF
TRBV18	TRBJ2-7	TRBD1	-	TGTGCCAGCTCACCACGGGACAGGGGGCCGGGGGAGCAGTACTTC	CASSPRDRGPGEQYF
TRBV12-5	TRBJ2-1	TRBD1	-	TGTGCTAGTGGTCCCCCCCGGGACAGGGGCAACAATGAGCAGTTCTTC	CASGPPRDRGNNEQFF
TRBV5-1	TRBJ2-3	TRBD1	-	TGCGCCAGCAGCCCCGACAGGGGGCGGACAGATACGCAGTATTTT	CASSPDRGRTDTQYF
TRBV11-2	TRBJ1-1	-	-	TGTGCCAGCAGCTTTGGGGGGACTGAAGCTTTCTTT	CASSFGGTEAFF
TRBV5-5	TRBJ1-2	-	-	TGTGCCAGCAGCCGCATGGACATCTATGGCTACACCTTC	CASSRMDIYGYTF